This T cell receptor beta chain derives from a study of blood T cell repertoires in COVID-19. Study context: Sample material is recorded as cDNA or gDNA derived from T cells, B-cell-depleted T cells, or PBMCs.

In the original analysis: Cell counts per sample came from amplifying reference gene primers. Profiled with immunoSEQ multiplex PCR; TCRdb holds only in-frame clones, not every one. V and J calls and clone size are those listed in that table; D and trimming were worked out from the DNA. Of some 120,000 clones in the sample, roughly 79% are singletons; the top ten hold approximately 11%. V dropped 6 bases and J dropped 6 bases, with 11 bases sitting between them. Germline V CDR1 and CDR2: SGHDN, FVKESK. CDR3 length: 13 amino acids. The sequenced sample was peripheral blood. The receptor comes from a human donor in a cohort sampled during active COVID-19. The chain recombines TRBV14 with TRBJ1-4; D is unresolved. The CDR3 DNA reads TGTGCCAGCAGTCATGACTCCTATGAAAAACTGTTTTTT. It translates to CASSHDSYEKLFF. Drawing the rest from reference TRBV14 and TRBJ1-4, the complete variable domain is EAGVTQFPSHSVIEKGQTVTLRCDPISGHDNLYWYRRVMGKEIKFLLHFVKESKQDESGMPNNRFLAERTGGTYSTLKVQPAELEDSGVYFCASSHDSYEKLFFGSGTQLSVL.